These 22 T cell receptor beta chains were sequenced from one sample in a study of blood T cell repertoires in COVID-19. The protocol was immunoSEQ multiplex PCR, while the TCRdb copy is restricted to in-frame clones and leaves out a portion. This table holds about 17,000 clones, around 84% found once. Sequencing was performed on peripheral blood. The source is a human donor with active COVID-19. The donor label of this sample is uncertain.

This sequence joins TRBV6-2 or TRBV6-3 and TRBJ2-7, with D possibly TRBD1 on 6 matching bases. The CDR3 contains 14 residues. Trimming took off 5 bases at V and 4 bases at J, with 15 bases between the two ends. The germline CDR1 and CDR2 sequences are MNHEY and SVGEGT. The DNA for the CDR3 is TGTGCCAGCAGTCCACAGGGCTGGGCGTACGAGCAGTACTTC. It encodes CASSPQGWAYEQYF.

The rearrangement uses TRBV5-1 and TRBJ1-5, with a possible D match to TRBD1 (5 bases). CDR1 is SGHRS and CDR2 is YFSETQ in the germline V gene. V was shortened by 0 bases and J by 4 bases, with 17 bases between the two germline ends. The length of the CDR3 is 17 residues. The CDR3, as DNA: TGCGCCAGCAGCTTGGGAGGCGGCAGGGTCGGGAATCAGCCCCAGCATTTT. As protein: CASSLGGGRVGNQPQHF.

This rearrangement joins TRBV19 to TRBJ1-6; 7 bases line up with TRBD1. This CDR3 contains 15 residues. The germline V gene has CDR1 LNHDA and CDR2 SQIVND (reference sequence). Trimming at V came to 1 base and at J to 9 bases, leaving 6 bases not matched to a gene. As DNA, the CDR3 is TGTGCCAGTAGTATAGGGGCAGGGGGTTTTTCACCCCTCCACTTT. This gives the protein CASSIGAGGFSPLHF.

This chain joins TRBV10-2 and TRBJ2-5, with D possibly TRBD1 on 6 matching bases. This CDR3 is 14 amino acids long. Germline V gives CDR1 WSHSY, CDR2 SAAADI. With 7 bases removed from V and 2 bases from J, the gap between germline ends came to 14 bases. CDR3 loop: CASTTDRIQETQYF. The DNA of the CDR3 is TGCGCCAGCACCACTGACAGGATACAAGAGACCCAGTACTTC.

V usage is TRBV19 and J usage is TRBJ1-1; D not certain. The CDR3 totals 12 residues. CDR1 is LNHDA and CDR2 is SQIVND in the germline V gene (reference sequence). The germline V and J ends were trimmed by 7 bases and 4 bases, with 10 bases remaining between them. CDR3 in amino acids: CASISGITEAFF. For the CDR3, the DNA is TGTGCCAGTATTTCGGGTATCACTGAAGCTTTCTTT.

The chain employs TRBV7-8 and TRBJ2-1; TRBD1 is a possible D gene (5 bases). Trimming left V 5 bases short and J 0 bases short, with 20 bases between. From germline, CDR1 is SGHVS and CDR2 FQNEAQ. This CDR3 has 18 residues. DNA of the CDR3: TGTGCCAGCAGCCCTAGTGGTGGTGGGGCCATCTCCTACAATGAGCAGTTCTTC. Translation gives CASSPSGGGAISYNEQFF.

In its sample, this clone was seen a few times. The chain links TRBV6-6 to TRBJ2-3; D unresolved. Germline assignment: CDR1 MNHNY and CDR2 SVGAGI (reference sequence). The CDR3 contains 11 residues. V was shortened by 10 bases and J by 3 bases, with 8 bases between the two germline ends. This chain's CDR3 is CAIRRTDTQYF. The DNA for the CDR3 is TGTGCCATAAGGCGGACAGATACGCAGTATTTT.

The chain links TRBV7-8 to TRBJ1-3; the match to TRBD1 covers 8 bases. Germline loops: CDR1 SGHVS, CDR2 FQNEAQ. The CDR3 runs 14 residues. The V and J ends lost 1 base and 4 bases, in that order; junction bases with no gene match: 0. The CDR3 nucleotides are TGTGCCAGCAGCTTAGGACAGGGGGGAAACACCATATATTTT. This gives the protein CASSLGQGGNTIYF.

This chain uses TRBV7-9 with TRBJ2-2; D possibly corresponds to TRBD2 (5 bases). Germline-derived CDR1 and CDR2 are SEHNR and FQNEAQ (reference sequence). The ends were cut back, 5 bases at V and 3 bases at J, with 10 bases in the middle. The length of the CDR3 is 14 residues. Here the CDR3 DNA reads TGTGCCAGCAGCCGGGATGCCGACACCGGGGAGCTGTTTTTT. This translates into CASSRDADTGELFF.

CDR3 sequence reads: CASSVGQNYGYTF. The CDR3 DNA sequence: TGTGCCAGCAGCGTCGGACAGAACTATGGCTACACCTTC. J is TRBJ1-2 and V is TRBV7-8, with a tentative D call TRBD1 (6 bases). Germline V gene sequence: CDR1 SGHVS, CDR2 FQNEAQ. This CDR3 comprises 13 residues. Trimming left V 5 bases short and J 2 bases short, with 9 bases between. The full variable domain, in which reference TRBV7-8 and TRBJ1-2 provide the parts outside the CDR3, is GAGVSQSPRYKVAKRGQDVALRCDPISGHVSLFWYQQALGQGPEFLTYFQNEAQLDKSGLPSDRFFAERPEGSVSTLKIQRTQQEDSAVYLCASSVGQNYGYTFGSGTRLTVV.

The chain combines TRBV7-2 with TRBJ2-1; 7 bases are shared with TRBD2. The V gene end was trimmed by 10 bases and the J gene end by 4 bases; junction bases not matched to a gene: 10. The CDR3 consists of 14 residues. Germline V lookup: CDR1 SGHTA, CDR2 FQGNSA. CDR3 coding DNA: TGTGCCACCCACGGCCGGGGGGTATACAATGAGCAGTTCTTC. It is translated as CATHGRGVYNEQFF.

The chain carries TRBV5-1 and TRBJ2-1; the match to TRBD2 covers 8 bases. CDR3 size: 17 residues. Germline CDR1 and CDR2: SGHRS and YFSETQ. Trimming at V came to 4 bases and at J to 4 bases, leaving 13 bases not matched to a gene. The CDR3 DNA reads TGCGCCAGCAGCACGGACGGACTAGCCGCCCTATACAATGAGCAGTTCTTC. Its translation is CASSTDGLAALYNEQFF.

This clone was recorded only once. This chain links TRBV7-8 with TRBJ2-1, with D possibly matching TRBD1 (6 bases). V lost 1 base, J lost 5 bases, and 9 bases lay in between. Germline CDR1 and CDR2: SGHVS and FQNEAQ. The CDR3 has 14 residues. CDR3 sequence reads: CASSLGTDHNEQFF. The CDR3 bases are TGTGCCAGCAGCTTAGGGACAGACCACAATGAGCAGTTCTTC.

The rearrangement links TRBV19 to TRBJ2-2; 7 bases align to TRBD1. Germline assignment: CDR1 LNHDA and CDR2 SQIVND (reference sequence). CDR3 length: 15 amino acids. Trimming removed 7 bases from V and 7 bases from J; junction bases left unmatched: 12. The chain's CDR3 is CASKGTARWGGELFF. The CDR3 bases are TGTGCCAGTAAGGGGACAGCCCGTTGGGGCGGGGAGCTGTTTTTT.

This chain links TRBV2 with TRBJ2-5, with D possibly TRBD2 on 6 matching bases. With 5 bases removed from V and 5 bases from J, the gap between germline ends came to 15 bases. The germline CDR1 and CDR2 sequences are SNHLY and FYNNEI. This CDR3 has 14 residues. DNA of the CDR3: TGTGCCAGCAGTCCCGGACTACTGCCCGAGACCCAGTACTTC. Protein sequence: CASSPGLLPETQYF.

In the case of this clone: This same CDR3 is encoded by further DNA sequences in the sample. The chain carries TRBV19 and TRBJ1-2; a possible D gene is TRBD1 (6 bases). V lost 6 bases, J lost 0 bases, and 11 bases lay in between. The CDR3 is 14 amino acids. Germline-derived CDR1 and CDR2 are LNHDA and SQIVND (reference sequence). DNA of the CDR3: TGTGCCAGTAGCCAGCAGGGGTCTAACTATGGCTACACCTTC. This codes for CASSQQGSNYGYTF.

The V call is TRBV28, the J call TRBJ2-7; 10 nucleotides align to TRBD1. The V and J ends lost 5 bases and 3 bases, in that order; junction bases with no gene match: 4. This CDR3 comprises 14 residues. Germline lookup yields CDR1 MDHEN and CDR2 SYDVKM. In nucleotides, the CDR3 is TGTGCCAGCAGTACCGACAGGGGGCTCTACGAGCAGTACTTC. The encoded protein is CASSTDRGLYEQYF.

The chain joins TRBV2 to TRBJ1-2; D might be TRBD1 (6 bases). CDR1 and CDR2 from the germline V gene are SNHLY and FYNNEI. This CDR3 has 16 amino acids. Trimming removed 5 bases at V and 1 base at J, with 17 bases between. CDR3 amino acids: CASSLNQGIVNYGYTF. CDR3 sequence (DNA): TGTGCCAGCAGTTTGAATCAGGGGATTGTTAACTATGGCTACACCTTC.

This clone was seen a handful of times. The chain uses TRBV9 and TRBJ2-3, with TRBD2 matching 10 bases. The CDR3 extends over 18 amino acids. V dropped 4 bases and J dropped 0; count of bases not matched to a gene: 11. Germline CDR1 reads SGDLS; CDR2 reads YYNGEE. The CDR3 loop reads CASSTGILAGFSTDTQYF. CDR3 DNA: TGTGCCAGCAGCACTGGCATACTAGCGGGGTTTAGCACAGATACGCAGTATTTT. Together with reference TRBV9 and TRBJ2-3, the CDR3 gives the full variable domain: DSGVTQTPKHLITATGQRVTLRCSPRSGDLSVYWYQQSLDQGLQFLIQYYNGEERAKGNILERFSAQQFPDLHSELNLSSLELGDSALYFCASSTGILAGFSTDTQYFGPGTRLTVL.

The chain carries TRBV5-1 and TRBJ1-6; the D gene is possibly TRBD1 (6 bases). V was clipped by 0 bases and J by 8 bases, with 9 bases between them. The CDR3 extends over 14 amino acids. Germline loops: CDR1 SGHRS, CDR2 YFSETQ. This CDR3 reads CASSLGPGDSPLHF. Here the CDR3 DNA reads TGCGCCAGCAGCTTGGGTCCAGGGGATTCACCCCTCCACTTT. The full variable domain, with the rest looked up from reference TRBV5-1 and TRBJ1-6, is KAGVTQTPRYLIKTRGQQVTLSCSPISGHRSVSWYQQTPGQGLQFLFEYFSETQRNKGNFPGRFSGRQFSNSRSEMNVSTLELGDSALYLCASSLGPGDSPLHFGNGTRLTVT.

The DNA for the CDR3 is TGTGCCAGCAGCTCCAACTACGAGCAGTACTTC. It encodes CASSSNYEQYF. The chain employs TRBV7-9 and TRBJ2-7; D not resolved. This CDR3 spans 11 amino acids. The germline gives CDR1 SEHNR, CDR2 FQNEAQ (reference sequence). Trimming cost V 4 bases and J 3 bases, with 4 bases left between them.

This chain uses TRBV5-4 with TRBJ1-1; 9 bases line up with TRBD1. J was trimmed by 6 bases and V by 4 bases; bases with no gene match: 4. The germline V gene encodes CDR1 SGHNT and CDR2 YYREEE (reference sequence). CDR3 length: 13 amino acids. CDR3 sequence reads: CASSTGGSPEAFF. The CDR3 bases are TGTGCCAGCAGCACAGGGGGCTCCCCTGAAGCTTTCTTT.